This T cell receptor beta chain originates from a study of cytomegalovirus exposure and HLA in healthy donors. Study in general: An analysis done earlier identified 95 million to 140 million unique TCR beta sequences from approximately 200 million T cells.

The PCR contained 60 Vbeta and 13 Jbeta primers. Sequencing was performed with immunoSEQ multiplex PCR; in TCRdb, only in-frame clones are kept and a portion is missing. The repertoire holds around 40,000 clones, with over 60% as singletons. As regards this clone: What it binds is unknown.

The study, taken as a whole, reports: TCR beta chain V- and J-gene trimming was linked, in a later analysis, to a missense variant in DCLRE1C. The classifier reportedly diagnosed cytomegalovirus status with high specificity and sensitivity.

The clonotype comes from a woman under 40 in good health and CMV-seronegative. Sequences were obtained from PBMCs.

The CDR3 coding sequence is TGCGCCAGCTCCCGGGGGGGGGACACAGATACGCAGTATTTT. Translation gives CASSRGGDTDTQYF. The V gene is TRBV10-2, the J gene TRBJ2-3, with TRBD2 matching over 8 bases. V was pared by 8 bases and J by 2 bases, with 6 bases of the junction left unmatched. In germline, CDR1 is WSHSY, CDR2 SAAADI. This CDR3 contains 14 residues.